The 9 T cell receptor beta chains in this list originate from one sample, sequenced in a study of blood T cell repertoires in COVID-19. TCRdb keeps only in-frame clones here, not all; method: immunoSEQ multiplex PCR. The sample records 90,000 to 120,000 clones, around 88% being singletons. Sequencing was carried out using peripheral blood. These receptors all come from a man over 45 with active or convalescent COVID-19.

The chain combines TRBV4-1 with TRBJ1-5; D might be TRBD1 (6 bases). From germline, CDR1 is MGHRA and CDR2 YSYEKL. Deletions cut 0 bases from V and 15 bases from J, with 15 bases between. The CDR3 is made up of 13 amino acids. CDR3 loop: CASSQEQGSMGHF. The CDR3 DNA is TGCGCCAGCAGCCAAGAACAGGGCTCGATGGGGCATTTT.

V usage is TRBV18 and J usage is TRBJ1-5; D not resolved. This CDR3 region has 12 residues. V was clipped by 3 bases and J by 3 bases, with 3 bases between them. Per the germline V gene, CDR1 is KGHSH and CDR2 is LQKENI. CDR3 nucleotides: TGTGCCAGCTCACCTCTCAATCAGCCCCAGCATTTT. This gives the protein CASSPLNQPQHF.

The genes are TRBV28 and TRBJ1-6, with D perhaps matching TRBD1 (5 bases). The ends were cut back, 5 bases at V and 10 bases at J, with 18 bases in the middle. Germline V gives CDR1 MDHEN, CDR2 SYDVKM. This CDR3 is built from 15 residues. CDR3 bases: TGTGCCAGCAGTATCCAGGGAAGCTATCAATCACCCCTCCACTTT. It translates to CASSIQGSYQSPLHF.

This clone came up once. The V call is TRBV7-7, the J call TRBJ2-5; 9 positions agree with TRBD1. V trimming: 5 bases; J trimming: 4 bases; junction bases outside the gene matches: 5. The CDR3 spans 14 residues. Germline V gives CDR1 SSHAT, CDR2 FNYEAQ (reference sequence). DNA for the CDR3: TGTGCCAGCAGCACGGGACAGGGATTAGAGACCCAGTACTTC. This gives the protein CASSTGQGLETQYF.

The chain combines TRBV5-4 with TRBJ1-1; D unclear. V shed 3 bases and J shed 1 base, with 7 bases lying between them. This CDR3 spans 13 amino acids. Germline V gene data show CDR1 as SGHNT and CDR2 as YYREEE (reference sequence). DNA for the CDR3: TGTGCCAGCAGCTCTTCAGGGAACACTGAAGCTTTCTTT. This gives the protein CASSSSGNTEAFF.

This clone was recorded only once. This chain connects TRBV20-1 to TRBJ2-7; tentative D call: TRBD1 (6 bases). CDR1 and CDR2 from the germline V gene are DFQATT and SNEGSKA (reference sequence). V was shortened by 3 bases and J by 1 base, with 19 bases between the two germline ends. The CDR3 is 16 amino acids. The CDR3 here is CSASEVAGDWSYEQYF. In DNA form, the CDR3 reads TGCAGTGCTAGTGAGGTGGCAGGGGATTGGTCCTACGAGCAGTACTTC.

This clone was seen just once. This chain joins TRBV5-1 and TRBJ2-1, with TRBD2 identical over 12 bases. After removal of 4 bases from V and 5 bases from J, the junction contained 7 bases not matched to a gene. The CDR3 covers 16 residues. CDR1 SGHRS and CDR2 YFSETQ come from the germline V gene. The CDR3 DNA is TGCGCCAGCAGCCTACTAGCGGGGGGACTCAACAATGAGCAGTTCTTC. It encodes CASSLLAGGLNNEQFF.

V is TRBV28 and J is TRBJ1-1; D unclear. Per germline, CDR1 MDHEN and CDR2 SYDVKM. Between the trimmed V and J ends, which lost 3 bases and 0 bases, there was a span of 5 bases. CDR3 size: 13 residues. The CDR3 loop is CASSFQMNTEAFF. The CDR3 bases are TGTGCCAGCAGTTTCCAGATGAACACTGAAGCTTTCTTT.

The CDR3 DNA sequence: TGTGCCAGCAGCCCAGTCTCTGGAAACACCATATATTTT. This encodes CASSPVSGNTIYF. The J gene is TRBJ1-3, the V gene TRBV11-2, with D hard to call. The CDR3 spans 13 residues. Per the germline V gene, CDR1 is SGHAT and CDR2 is FQNNGV. Trimming pared 5 bases from V and 0 bases from J, leaving 5 bases between.